Each of the 18 T cell receptor beta chains below was sequenced from the same sample in a study of CD8 T cells in ankylosing spondylitis (TCRdb year 2017). Preparation of the library involved 5' RACE. Sequencing was carried out with an Illumina HiSeq 2500. The public reads were reprocessed in TCRdb via fastp at Q25 and MiXCR, keeping in-frame beta chains. When rows share a CDR3 protein, they turn into one entry using the most common DNA and genes. This sample is represented by 200,000 to 300,000 distinct CDR3 sequences; over 9.5% of them were singletons. Approximately 2.5% of the sample rests with the top ten. The sequencing sample was made of blood, either unsorted or a sorted T cell fraction (not recorded which). All receptors come from a male donor with ankylosing spondylitis or in good health (not recorded which).

This clonotype was detected many times. The chain links TRBV4-1 to TRBJ1-4; no clear D gene. This CDR3 contains 13 residues. CDR1 is MGHRA and CDR2 is YSYEKL in the germline V gene. The V end lost 6 bases, the J end lost 4 bases, and 9 bases lay between the germline ends. The CDR3 loop reads CASRGYRNEKLFF. CDR3 DNA: TGCGCCAGCAGGGGATACCGTAATGAAAAACTGTTTTTT.

In its sample, this clonotype was seen many times. The chain couples TRBV10-3 to TRBJ2-7, with a weak D call TRBD1 (5 bases). Trimming left V 2 bases short and J 4 bases short, with 9 bases between. Germline CDR1 is ENHRY and CDR2 is SYGVKD. The CDR3 extends over 13 amino acids. CDR3 in amino acids: CAISEGQPYEQYF. The CDR3 coding sequence is TGTGCCATCAGTGAGGGACAACCATACGAGCAGTACTTC.

This clonotype appeared many times. The V and J genes are TRBV13 and TRBJ2-7; no firm D call. CDR1 and CDR2 (germline): PRHDT, FYEKMQ (reference sequence). V was pared by 5 bases and J by 5 bases, with 13 bases between. The CDR3 has 13 residues. CDR3 protein: CASSPRQRDEQYF. The CDR3 DNA is TGTGCCAGCAGCCCCCGCCAACGGGACGAGCAGTACTTC.

Ten or more counts support this clonotype. The chain uses TRBV29-1 and TRBJ1-1, with 10 nucleotides matching TRBD1. The CDR3 is made up of 14 amino acids. V gave up 6 bases and J gave up 5 bases; unmatched junction bases: 9. Germline assignment: CDR1 SQVTM and CDR2 ANQGSEA. The CDR3 is CSVGQGNKATEAFF. The CDR3 nucleotides read TGCAGCGTGGGACAGGGGAATAAGGCGACTGAAGCTTTCTTT.

This clonotype has at least ten counts. The chain is built from TRBV4-1 and TRBJ2-1; 10 bases line up with TRBD2. Trimming removed 3 bases from V and 6 bases from J; junction bases left unmatched: 8. This CDR3 region has 16 residues. Looked up from germline, CDR1 is MGHRA and CDR2 is YSYEKL. As DNA, the CDR3 is TGCGCCAGCAGCCAGGACGGGACTAGCGTATCCAATGAGCAGTTCTTC. The encoded protein is CASSQDGTSVSNEQFF.

This clonotype was observed at least ten times. The chain uses TRBV7-9 and TRBJ2-7; no definite D call. Germline assignment: CDR1 SEHNR and CDR2 FQNEAQ (reference sequence). V lost 1 base to trimming and J lost 6 bases, with 7 bases between them. This CDR3 contains 12 residues. This CDR3 reads CASSLVASEQYF. CDR3 bases: TGTGCCAGCAGCTTAGTGGCCAGCGAGCAGTACTTC.

This clonotype was observed many times. The chain links TRBV20-1 to TRBJ2-1, with 7 bases fitting TRBD1. The length of the CDR3 is 13 residues. V lost 4 bases and J lost 8; bases outside the gene matches: 8. Looked up from germline, CDR1 is DFQATT and CDR2 is SNEGSKA (reference sequence). Written as DNA, the CDR3 is TGCAGTGCTACTCTGACCACAGGGGATGAGCAGTTCTTC. Encoded protein: CSATLTTGDEQFF.

This clonotype was found once. The chain combines TRBV27 with TRBJ1-5, with TRBD1 identical over 11 bases. The V gene's germline CDR1 is MNHEY and CDR2 SMNVEV (reference sequence). Losses at the gene ends were 6 bases for V and 5 bases for J; bases not matched to a gene: 3. The CDR3 consists of 14 residues. CDR3 coding DNA: TGTGCCAGCAGGGGACAGGGGGGGGATCAGCCCCAGCATTTT. It codes for CASRGQGGDQPQHF.

The table lists this clonotype with many counts. The chain recombines TRBV12-3 or TRBV12-4 with TRBJ2-3; TRBD2 matches 14 bases. This CDR3 comprises 18 residues. After removal of 5 bases from V and 2 bases from J, the junction contained 9 bases not matched to a gene. The chain's CDR3 is CASSVIGLAGGSTDTQYF. The CDR3 region has the DNA TGTGCCAGCAGTGTAATCGGACTAGCGGGAGGTTCCACAGATACGCAGTATTTT.

As to this clonotype: One end of the junction does not line up with germline, which may come from a read error. This chain links TRBV2 with TRBJ1-2, with D tentatively TRBD1 (5 bases). This CDR3 contains 14 residues. The V gene's germline CDR1 is SNHLY and CDR2 FYNNEI. The CDR3 DNA follows: TGTGCCAGCAGTGAGGAGAGGGGCACCTATGGCCACACCTTC. Its protein is CASSEERGTYGHTF.

This clonotype was detected ten times or more. V is TRBV29-1 and J is TRBJ2-1; perhaps TRBD2 as D (5 bases). The CDR3 sequence is 13 residues long. Per germline, CDR1 SQVTM and CDR2 ANQGSEA. V was shortened by 3 bases and J by 6 bases, with 12 bases between the two germline ends. The CDR3 reads CSVEYLASNEQFF. The CDR3 DNA follows: TGCAGCGTTGAGTACCTAGCCTCCAATGAGCAGTTCTTC.

The sample holds many counts of this clonotype. This rearrangement joins TRBV10-3 to TRBJ1-1, with D possibly matching TRBD1 (6 bases). Germline loops: CDR1 ENHRY, CDR2 SYGVKD. V lost 3 bases and J lost 1, with 9 bases in between. This CDR3 is built from 14 residues. The CDR3 sequence: CAISEGGGNTEAFF. DNA of the CDR3: TGTGCCATCAGTGAAGGAGGGGGGAACACTGAAGCTTTCTTT.

There are many counts of this clonotype. The V and J genes are TRBV29-1 and TRBJ1-4; D unclear. The germline V gene encodes CDR1 SQVTM and CDR2 ANQGSEA. The CDR3 covers 11 residues. Trimming cost V 8 bases and J 8 bases, with 12 bases left between them. CDR3 region: CSSLEGEKLFF. The CDR3 bases are TGCAGCTCTTTAGAAGGGGAAAAACTGTTTTTT.

Of note for this clonotype: An end of the junction does not agree with germline; a read error may underlie this. The chain joins TRBV20-1 to TRBJ2-3; 7 nucleotides align to TRBD2. The CDR3 consists of 16 residues. Germline CDR1 DFQATT, CDR2 SNEGSKA (reference sequence). CDR3 sequence reads: CCARDPSGLSTDTQYF. The CDR3 nucleotides are TGCTGTGCTAGAGATCCTAGCGGACTGAGCACAGATACGCAGTATTTT.

There are many counts of this clonotype. The V and J genes are TRBV3-1 and TRBJ2-7; 8 bases match TRBD1. The CDR3 is made up of 13 amino acids. The V and J ends lost 7 bases and 5 bases, in that order; junction bases with no gene match: 7. From germline, CDR1 is LGHDT and CDR2 YNNKEL (reference sequence). The CDR3 region is CASNRQGSDEQYF. Here the CDR3 DNA reads TGTGCCAGCAACCGACAGGGGAGCGACGAGCAGTACTTC.

This clonotype was seen more than once but under ten times. This chain links TRBV7-2 with TRBJ2-5, with TRBD2 identical over 9 bases. Germline V CDR1 and CDR2: SGHTA, FQGNSA. Trimming cost V 1 base and J 5 bases; bases outside gene matches: 5. The CDR3 is 15 amino acids. CDR3 DNA: TGTGCCAGCAGCTTAGGACTAGCGGTAGGGGAGACCCAGTACTTC. Translation: CASSLGLAVGETQYF.

This clonotype was counted ten times or more. This rearrangement joins TRBV5-6 to TRBJ1-1, with 11 bases fitting TRBD1. V shed 5 bases and J 4 bases; nucleotides not matched to a gene: 10. Germline V CDR1 and CDR2: SGHDT, YYEEEE. CDR3 length: 16 amino acids. CDR3: CASSTLGQGESTEAFF. The CDR3 DNA sequence: TGTGCCAGCAGTACGTTGGGACAGGGGGAGAGCACTGAAGCTTTCTTT.

This clonotype was counted ten times or more. The rearrangement uses TRBV25-1 and TRBJ2-1; D is possibly TRBD2 (6 bases). Germline CDR1 reads MGHDK; CDR2 reads SYGVNS. V was clipped by 2 bases and J by 6 bases, with 8 bases between them. The CDR3 length is 13 residues. The CDR3 nucleotides are TGTGCCAGCAGTGAAAACGGGGGCAATGAGCAGTTCTTC. Translation gives CASSENGGNEQFF.